This is a list of T cell receptor beta chains from one sample in a study of T-cell reconstitution after alpha-beta-depleted transplantation in children. TCRdb recomputed calls from the PCR reads with MiXCR, one row per CDR3 protein. The sample yields some 300,000 distinct CDR3 sequences, about a tenth seen once. This sample comprised PBMCs, obtained before TCRalphabeta/CD19-depleted stem cell transplant. The receptors derive from a boy under three years old with acute myeloid leukemia, due to receive a stem cell transplant. CDR3s include the opening cysteine and the closing phenylalanine or tryptophan. The D gene is left open where the match is weak. Clone sizes are given selectively: once, few, many, or a class where the clone is expanded.

cdr3_nt: TGTGCCAGCAGCTTAGAAGAGCCCTACGAGCAGTACTTC; cdr3_aa: CASSLEEPYEQYF; j_call: TRBJ2-7; clone_size: many; d_call: .; v_call: TRBV11-2
cdr3_nt: TGTGCCAGCAGTTTTGAGGCAGGGGGCATGAGCTCTGGAAACACCATATATTTT; cdr3_aa: CASSFEAGGMSSGNTIYF; j_call: TRBJ1-3; clone_size: many; d_call: TRBD1; v_call: TRBV12-3/TRBV12-4
cdr3_nt: TGTGCCAGCAGCTTAGCGCGCACTAGCGGAGCCTACGAGCAGTACTTC; cdr3_aa: CASSLARTSGAYEQYF; j_call: TRBJ2-7; clone_size: many; d_call: TRBD2; v_call: TRBV7-9
cdr3_nt: TGCGCCAGCAGAAGCCTAAATGAAAAACTGTTTTTT; cdr3_aa: CASRSLNEKLFF; j_call: TRBJ1-4; clone_size: .; d_call: .; v_call: TRBV5-1
cdr3_nt: TGTGCCAGCAGTTTAAGGGGCCTACGGGTGCGTGGCTACACCTTC; cdr3_aa: CASSLRGLRVRGYTF; j_call: TRBJ1-2; clone_size: .; d_call: .; v_call: TRBV12-3/TRBV12-4
cdr3_nt: TGCAGCGTTGCACTAGCGGGAGCCGTCCAGACCCAGTACTTC; cdr3_aa: CSVALAGAVQTQYF; j_call: TRBJ2-5; clone_size: many; d_call: TRBD2; v_call: TRBV29-1
cdr3_nt: TGTGCCAGCAGTTTTGGAGTCTTGGGCTACACCTTC; cdr3_aa: CASSFGVLGYTF; j_call: TRBJ1-2; clone_size: .; d_call: .; v_call: TRBV12-3/TRBV12-4
cdr3_nt: TGTGCCATCTCCCCTCAGGGAGACTGGTACGAGCAGTACTTC; cdr3_aa: CAISPQGDWYEQYF; j_call: TRBJ2-7; clone_size: many; d_call: .; v_call: TRBV10-3
cdr3_nt: TGTGCCAGCAGCTTAGCTCGAGTGGGGAACACTGAAGCTTTCTTT; cdr3_aa: CASSLARVGNTEAFF; j_call: TRBJ1-1; clone_size: few; d_call: .; v_call: TRBV7-9
cdr3_nt: TGTGCCAGCAGCCCTGGACTAGCGGACACAGATACGCAGTATTTT; cdr3_aa: CASSPGLADTDTQYF; j_call: TRBJ2-3; clone_size: many; d_call: TRBD2; v_call: TRBV5-8